This TCR beta chain was recorded in a study of OX40 agonist ivuxolimab in advanced cancers. About the study: A diagnosis of hepatocellular carcinoma, melanoma, renal cell or head and neck cancer was present in dose-escalation patients.

The sample holds one count of this clone. V gave up 1 base and J gave up 4 bases; unmatched junction bases: 5. Germline assignment: CDR1 SGHRS and CDR2 YFSETQ. The CDR3 extends over 14 amino acids. Sequencing used immunoSEQ multiplex PCR; TCRdb keeps in-frame clones, though not all of them. The sample comprises tens of thousands of clones, 65% to 90% of which are singletons, and over 0.7% rests with the top ten. The specimen was CD4+ or CD8+ T cells sorted from blood, collected in a trial of the OX40 agonist ivuxolimab. The receptor's source is an adult with an advanced solid tumor such as melanoma, head and neck, liver or kidney cancer. The chain carries TRBV5-1 and TRBJ2-7; TRBD2 aligns across 7 bases. The CDR3 reads CASSLRGSGYEQYF. The CDR3 bases are TGCGCCAGCAGCTTGCGCGGGAGCGGTTACGAGCAGTACTTC.